Sequencing of this T cell receptor (beta chain) was carried out in a study of T cells after posttransplantation cyclophosphamide. The repertoire was sequenced with immunoSEQ multiplex PCR; TCRdb's copy has only in-frame clones and lacks some. Of tens of thousands of clones listed, around 93% were seen once; the top ten hold roughly 3%. This related bone marrow graft donor gave peripheral blood on the day of marrow donation. Points from the study as a whole: Recipient CMV seropositivity and CMV reactivation strongly tracked TRB clonality. TRB overlap between skin or GI tissue T cells and blood was limited. Later blood repertoires were often dominated by clones from the donor CD8+ memory compartment.

Comment on this clone: Its antigen remains unknown.

This sequence was found in a woman aged 30 to 39 in good health and a related stem cell transplant donor. The source material was PBMCs.

CDR3 sequence (DNA): TGTGCCAGCAGCTTAGGCGGGGAAACCTCCTACGAGCAGTACTTC. The encoded protein is CASSLGGETSYEQYF. This chain links TRBV7-2 with TRBJ2-7, with D possibly matching TRBD2 (6 bases). Trimming shortened V by 1 base and J by 0 bases, and 10 bases separated the two germline ends. CDR3 length: 15 amino acids. Looked up from germline, CDR1 is SGHTA and CDR2 is FQGNSA.